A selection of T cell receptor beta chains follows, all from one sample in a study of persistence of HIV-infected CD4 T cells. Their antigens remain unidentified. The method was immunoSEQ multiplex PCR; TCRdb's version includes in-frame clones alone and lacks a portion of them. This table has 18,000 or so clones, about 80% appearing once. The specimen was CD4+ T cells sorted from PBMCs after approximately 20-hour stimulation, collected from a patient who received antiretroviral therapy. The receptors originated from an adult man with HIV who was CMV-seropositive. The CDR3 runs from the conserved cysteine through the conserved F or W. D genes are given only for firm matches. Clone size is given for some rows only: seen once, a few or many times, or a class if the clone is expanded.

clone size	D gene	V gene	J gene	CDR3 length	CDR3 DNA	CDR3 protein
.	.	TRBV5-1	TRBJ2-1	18	TGCGCCAGCAGCTTGGCGAGCCCGGGACTGGGAACTGGAAATGAGCAGTTCTTC	CASSLASPGLGTGNEQFF
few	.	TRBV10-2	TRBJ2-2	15	TGCGCCAGCACCGAGGGCGGGGGCCTCACCGGGGAGCTGTTTTTT	CASTEGGGLTGELFF
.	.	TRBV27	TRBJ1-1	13	TGTGCCAGCAGCTTAGGAATGGCCGGTGAAGCTTTCTTT	CASSLGMAGEAFF
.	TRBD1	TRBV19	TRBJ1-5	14	TGTGCCAGTAGTAGGGACAGTGACAATCAGCCCCAGCATTTT	CASSRDSDNQPQHF
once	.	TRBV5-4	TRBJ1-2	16	TGTGCCAGCAGCCCTTCCGGGGGGAAAACTAACTATGGCTACACCTTC	CASSPSGGKTNYGYTF
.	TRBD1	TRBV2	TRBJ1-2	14	TGTGCCAGCACCGGGGACAGCCGTCAGGAGGGCTACACCTTC	CASTGDSRQEGYTF
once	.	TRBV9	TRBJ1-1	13	TGTGCCAGCAGCGTAGAGCCCGTTTCTGAAGCTTTCTTT	CASSVEPVSEAFF
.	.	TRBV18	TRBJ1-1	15	TGTGCCAGCTCACCACGTACAGGGTCGACCACTGAAGCTTTCTTT	CASSPRTGSTTEAFF
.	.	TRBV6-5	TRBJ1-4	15	TGTGCCAGCAGTTACTCGTCCGGGTTTAATGAAAAACTGTTTTTT	CASSYSSGFNEKLFF
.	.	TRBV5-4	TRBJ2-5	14	TGTGCCAGCAGCTCCTCTAGCGTCGGAGAGACCCAGTACTTC	CASSSSSVGETQYF
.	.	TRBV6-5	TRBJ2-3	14	TGTGCCAGCAGTACCGGGGGTAGCACAGATACGCAGTATTTT	CASSTGGSTDTQYF
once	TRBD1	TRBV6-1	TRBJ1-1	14	TGTGCCAGCGGGCGGGACAGTCGGAACACTGAAGCTTTCTTT	CASGRDSRNTEAFF
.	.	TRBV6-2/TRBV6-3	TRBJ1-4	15	TGTGCCAGCAGCGGGGTAGGGACGGCTAATGAAAAACTGTTTTTT	CASSGVGTANEKLFF
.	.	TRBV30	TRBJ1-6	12	TGTGCCTGGAGTGTAGTTTCAGGAAATCTCCACTTT	CAWSVVSGNLHF
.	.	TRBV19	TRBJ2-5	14	TGTGCCAGTAGTATAGATCCAGTTTTAGAGACCCAGTACTTC	CASSIDPVLETQYF
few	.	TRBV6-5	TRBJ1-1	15	TGTGCCAGCAGTTACTCGGTTGTCGGCGGGACTGAAGCTTTCTTT	CASSYSVVGGTEAFF
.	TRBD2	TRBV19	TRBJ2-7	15	TGTGCCAGTAGTATGATGGCGGGGGGATCCTACGAGCAGTACTTC	CASSMMAGGSYEQYF
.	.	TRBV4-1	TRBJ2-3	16	TGCGCCAGCAGCCAAGTCGACCTAGTTACGACAGATACGCAGTATTTT	CASSQVDLVTTDTQYF
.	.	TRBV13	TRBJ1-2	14	TGTGCCAGCAGGAAGGGGGGACTTAACTATGGCTACACCTTC	CASRKGGLNYGYTF
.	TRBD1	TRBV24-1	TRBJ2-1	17	TGTGCCACCAGTGATCAAGGTGAGGGGGCTGAACGCAATGAGCAGTTCTTC	CATSDQGEGAERNEQFF
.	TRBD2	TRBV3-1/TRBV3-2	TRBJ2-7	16	TGTGCCAGCAGCCTCCCGAGACTAGCGGGAACCTACGAGCAGTACTTC	CASSLPRLAGTYEQYF
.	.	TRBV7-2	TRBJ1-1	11	TGTGCCAGCAGCCCACAGCGTGAAGCTTTCTTT	CASSPQREAFF
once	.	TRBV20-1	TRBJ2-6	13	TGCAGTGCTAGTTTGGGGGCGGCCAACGTCCTGACTTTC	CSASLGAANVLTF
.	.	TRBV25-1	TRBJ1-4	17	TGTGCCACTTCAACGGGGGGGCGGGTATGGACTAATGAAAAACTGTTTTTT	CATSTGGRVWTNEKLFF
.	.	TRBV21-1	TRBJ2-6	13	TGTGCCAGCAGCAAAGCTGGGGCCAACGTCCTGACTTTC	CASSKAGANVLTF
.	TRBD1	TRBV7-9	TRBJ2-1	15	TGTGCCAGCAGTTTTTCGACAGGGAAGTTCGATGAGCAGTTCTTC	CASSFSTGKFDEQFF
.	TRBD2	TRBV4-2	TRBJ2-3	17	TGTGCCAGCAGCCAAGATCTAGGAGCGGGGGGCACAGATACGCAGTATTTT	CASSQDLGAGGTDTQYF
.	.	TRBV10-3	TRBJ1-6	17	TGTGCCATCAGTGAGAGGACAGAGAGCTCCTATAATTCACCCCTCCACTTT	CAISERTESSYNSPLHF
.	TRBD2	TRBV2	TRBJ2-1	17	TGTGCCAGCAGTGAAGCGTCACTAGCGGGGGGGGACAATGAGCAGTTCTTC	CASSEASLAGGDNEQFF
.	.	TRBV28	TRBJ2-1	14	TGTGCCAGCAGTTTACGGCAGGGGTTCAATGAGCAGTTCTTC	CASSLRQGFNEQFF
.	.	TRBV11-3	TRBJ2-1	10	TGTGCCAGCACGAGCTATGAGCAGTTCTTC	CASTSYEQFF
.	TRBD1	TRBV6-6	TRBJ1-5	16	TGTGCCAGCAGTTACGGCCCCGGGACAGGGCATCAGCCCCAGCATTTT	CASSYGPGTGHQPQHF
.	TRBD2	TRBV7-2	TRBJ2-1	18	TGTGCCAGCAGCTTAGAGGGGACTAGCGGGCGCTTTTACAATGAGCAGTTCTTC	CASSLEGTSGRFYNEQFF
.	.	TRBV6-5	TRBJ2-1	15	TGTGCCAGCAGTTACAGCGTCTACGGGCGAATGGAACAGTTCTTC	CASSYSVYGRMEQFF
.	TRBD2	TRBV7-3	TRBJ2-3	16	TGTGCCAGCAGCTACCTTCCGACTAGCGGAACAGATACGCAGTATTTT	CASSYLPTSGTDTQYF
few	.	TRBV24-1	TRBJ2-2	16	TGTGCCACCAGTGATTTAGGGGCCGCGAACACCGGGGAGCTGTTTTTT	CATSDLGAANTGELFF
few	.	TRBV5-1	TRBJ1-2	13	TGCGCCAGCAGCGCGGACAGCCTCTATGGCTACACCTTC	CASSADSLYGYTF
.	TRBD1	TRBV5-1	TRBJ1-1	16	TGCGCCAGCAGCAGGGACAGGGCGAACTTGAACACTGAAGCTTTCTTT	CASSRDRANLNTEAFF
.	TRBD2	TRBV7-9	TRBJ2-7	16	TGTGCCAGCAGCTTAGTTAGCGGGGGCTCTCTGGTCGAGCAGTACTTC	CASSLVSGGSLVEQYF
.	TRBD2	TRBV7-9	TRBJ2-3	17	TGTGCCAGCAGCTTAGGGGCTAGCGGGGACCGCACAGATACGCAGTATTTT	CASSLGASGDRTDTQYF
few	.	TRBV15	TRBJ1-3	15	TGTGCCACCAGCTTAGACTGGACATCTGGAAACACCATATATTTT	CATSLDWTSGNTIYF
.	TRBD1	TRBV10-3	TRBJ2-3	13	TGTGCCATCAAGGGGACAGGGACAGATACGCAGTATTTT	CAIKGTGTDTQYF
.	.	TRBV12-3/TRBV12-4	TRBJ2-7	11	TGTGCCAGCAGTGTCGGGTACGAGCAGTACTTC	CASSVGYEQYF
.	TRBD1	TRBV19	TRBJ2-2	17	TGTGCCAGTAGCCCTCCCGGGACAGGGGGCCAAACCGGGGAGCTGTTTTTT	CASSPPGTGGQTGELFF
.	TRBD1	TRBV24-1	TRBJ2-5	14	TGTGCCACCAGTGGGACAGGGAGAGGCGAGACCCAGTACTTC	CATSGTGRGETQYF
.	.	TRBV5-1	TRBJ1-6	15	TGCGCCAGCAGCTTGGGAGGAGCGGAACCGTCACCCCTCCACTTT	CASSLGGAEPSPLHF
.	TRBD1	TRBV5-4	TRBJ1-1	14	TGTGCCAGCAGCACAGGGGCCGTGAACACTGAAGCTTTCTTT	CASSTGAVNTEAFF
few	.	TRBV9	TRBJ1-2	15	TGTGCCAGCAGCCTCGGGACACCGACTAACTATGGCTACACCTTC	CASSLGTPTNYGYTF